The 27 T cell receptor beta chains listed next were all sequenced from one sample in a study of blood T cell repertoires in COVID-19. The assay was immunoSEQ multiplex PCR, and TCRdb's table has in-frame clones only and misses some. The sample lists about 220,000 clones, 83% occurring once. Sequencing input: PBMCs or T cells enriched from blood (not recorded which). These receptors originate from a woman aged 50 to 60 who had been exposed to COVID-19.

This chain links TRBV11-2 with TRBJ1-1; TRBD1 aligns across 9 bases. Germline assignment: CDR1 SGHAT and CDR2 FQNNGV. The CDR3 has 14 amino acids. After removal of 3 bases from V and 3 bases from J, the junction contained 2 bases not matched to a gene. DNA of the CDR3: TGTGCCAGCAGCTTGACAGGGGGGGACACTGAAGCTTTCTTT. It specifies CASSLTGGDTEAFF. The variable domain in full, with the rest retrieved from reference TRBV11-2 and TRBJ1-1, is EAGVAQSPRYKIIEKRQSVAFWCNPISGHATLYWYQQILGQGPKLLIQFQNNGVVDDSQLPKDRFSAERLKGVDSTLKIQPAKLEDSAVYLCASSLTGGDTEAFFGQGTRLTVV.

The CDR3 DNA reads TGTGCCAGCAGGCCCGGAGGCTCTGGAAACACCATATATTTT. Translated, it gives CASRPGGSGNTIYF. V and J are TRBV6-5 and TRBJ1-3; D uncertain. The CDR3 is made up of 14 amino acids. The V gene's germline CDR1 is MNHEY and CDR2 SVGAGI. V was cut by 6 bases and J by 0 bases, with 9 bases left in between.

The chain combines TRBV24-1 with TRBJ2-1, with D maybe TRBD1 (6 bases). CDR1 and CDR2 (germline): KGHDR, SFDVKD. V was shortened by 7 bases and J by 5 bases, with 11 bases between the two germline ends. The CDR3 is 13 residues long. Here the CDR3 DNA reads TGTGCCACCAGACAGGGTGAGAACAATGAGCAGTTCTTC. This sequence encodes CATRQGENNEQFF.

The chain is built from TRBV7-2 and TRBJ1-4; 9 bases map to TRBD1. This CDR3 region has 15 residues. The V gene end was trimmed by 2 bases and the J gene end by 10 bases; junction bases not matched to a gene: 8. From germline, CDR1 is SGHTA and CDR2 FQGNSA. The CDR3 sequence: CASSLTGTGLGKLFF. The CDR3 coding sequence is TGTGCCAGCAGCTTAACCGGGACAGGGTTGGGAAAACTGTTTTTT.

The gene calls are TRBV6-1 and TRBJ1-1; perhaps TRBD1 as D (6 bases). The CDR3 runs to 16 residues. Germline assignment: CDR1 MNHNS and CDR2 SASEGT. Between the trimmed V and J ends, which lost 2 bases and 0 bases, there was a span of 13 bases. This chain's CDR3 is CASSEWERGLNTEAFF. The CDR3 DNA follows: TGTGCCAGCAGTGAATGGGAAAGGGGGTTGAACACTGAAGCTTTCTTT.

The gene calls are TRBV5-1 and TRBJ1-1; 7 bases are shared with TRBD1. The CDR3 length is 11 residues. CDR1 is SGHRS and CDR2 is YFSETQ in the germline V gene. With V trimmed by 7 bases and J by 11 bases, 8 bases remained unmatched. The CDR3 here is CASSGGGSAFF. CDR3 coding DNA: TGCGCCAGCTCAGGAGGGGGCTCGGCTTTCTTT.

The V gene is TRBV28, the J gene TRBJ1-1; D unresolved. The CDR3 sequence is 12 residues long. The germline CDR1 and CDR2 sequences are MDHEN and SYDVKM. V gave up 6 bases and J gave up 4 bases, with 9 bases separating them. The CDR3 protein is CASRTHSTEAFF. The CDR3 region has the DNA TGTGCCAGCAGGACCCACAGCACTGAAGCTTTCTTT.

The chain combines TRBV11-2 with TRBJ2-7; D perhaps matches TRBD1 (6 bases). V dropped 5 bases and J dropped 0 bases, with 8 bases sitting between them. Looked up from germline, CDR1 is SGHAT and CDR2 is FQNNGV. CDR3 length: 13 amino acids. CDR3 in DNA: TGTGCCAGCAGCCCGACAGGCTCCTACGAGCAGTACTTC. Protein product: CASSPTGSYEQYF.

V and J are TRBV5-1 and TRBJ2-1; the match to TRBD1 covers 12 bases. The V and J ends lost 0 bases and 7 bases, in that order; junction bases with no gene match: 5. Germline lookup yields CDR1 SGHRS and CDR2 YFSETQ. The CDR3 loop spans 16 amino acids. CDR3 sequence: CASSLVGTGGMNEQFF. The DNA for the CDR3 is TGCGCCAGCAGCTTGGTTGGGACAGGGGGCATGAATGAGCAGTTCTTC.

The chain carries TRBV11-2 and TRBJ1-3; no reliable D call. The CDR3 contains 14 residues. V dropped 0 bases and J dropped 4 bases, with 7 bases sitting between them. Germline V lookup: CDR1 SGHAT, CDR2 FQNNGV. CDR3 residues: CASSLERRGNTIYF. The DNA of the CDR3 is TGTGCCAGCAGCTTAGAACGGAGGGGAAACACCATATATTTT.

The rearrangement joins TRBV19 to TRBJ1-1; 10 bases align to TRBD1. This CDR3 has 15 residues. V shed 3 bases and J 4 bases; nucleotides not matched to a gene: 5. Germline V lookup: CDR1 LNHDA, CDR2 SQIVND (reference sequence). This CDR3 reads CASSMGTGVGTEAFF. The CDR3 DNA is TGTGCCAGTAGTATGGGGACAGGGGTGGGCACTGAAGCTTTCTTT.

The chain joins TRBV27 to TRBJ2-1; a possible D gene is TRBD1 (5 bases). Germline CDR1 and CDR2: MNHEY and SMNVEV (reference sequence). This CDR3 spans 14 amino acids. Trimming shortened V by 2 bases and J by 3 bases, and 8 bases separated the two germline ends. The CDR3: CASSLQTDYNEQFF. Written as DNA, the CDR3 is TGTGCCAGCAGTTTACAGACAGACTACAATGAGCAGTTCTTC.

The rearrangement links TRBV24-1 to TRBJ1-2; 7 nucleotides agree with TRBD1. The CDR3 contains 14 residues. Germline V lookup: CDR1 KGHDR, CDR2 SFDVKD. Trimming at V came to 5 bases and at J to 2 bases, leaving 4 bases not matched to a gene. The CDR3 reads CATSAPTGNYGYTF. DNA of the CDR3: TGTGCCACCAGTGCCCCGACAGGGAACTATGGCTACACCTTC.

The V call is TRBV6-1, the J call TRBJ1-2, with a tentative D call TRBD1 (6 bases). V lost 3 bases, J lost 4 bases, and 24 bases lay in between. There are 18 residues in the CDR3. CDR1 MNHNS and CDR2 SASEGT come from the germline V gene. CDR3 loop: CASSERTDGPSPGYGYTF. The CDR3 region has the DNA TGTGCCAGCAGTGAGCGGACAGATGGGCCTTCCCCAGGCTATGGCTACACCTTC.

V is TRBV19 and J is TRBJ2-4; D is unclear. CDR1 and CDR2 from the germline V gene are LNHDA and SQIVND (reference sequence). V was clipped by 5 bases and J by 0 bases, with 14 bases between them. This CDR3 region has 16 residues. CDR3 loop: CASSPARALAKNIQYF. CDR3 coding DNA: TGTGCCAGTAGTCCAGCCCGAGCGCTAGCCAAAAACATTCAGTACTTC. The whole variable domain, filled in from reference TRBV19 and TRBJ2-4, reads DGGITQSPKYLFRKEGQNVTLSCEQNLNHDAMYWYRQDPGQGLRLIYYSQIVNDFQKGDIAEGYSVSREKKESFPLTVTSAQKNPTAFYLCASSPARALAKNIQYFGAGTRLSVL.

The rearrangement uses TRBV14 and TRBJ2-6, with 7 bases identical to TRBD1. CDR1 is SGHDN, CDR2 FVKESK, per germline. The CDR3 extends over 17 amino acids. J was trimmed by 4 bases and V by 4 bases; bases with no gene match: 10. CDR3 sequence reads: CASSLRTGRGGANVLTF. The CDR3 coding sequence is TGTGCCAGCAGCCTTCGGACAGGCAGGGGAGGGGCCAACGTCCTGACTTTC. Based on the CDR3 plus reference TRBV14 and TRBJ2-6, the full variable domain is EAGVTQFPSHSVIEKGQTVTLRCDPISGHDNLYWYRRVMGKEIKFLLHFVKESKQDESGMPNNRFLAERTGGTYSTLKVQPAELEDSGVYFCASSLRTGRGGANVLTFGAGSRLTVL.

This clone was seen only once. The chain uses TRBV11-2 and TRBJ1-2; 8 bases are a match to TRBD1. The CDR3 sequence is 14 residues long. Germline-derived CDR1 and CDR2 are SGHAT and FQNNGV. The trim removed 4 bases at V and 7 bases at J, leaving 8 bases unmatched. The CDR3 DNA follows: TGTGCCAGCAGCTCCGACAGGGGTGGAGGTGGCTACACCTTC. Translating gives CASSSDRGGGGYTF.

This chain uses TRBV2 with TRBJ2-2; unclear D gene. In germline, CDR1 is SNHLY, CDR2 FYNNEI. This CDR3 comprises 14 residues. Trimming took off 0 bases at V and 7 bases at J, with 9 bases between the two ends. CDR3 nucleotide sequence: TGTGCCAGCAGTGAAGCTCTCCGTAGCGGGGAGCTGTTTTTT. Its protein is CASSEALRSGELFF.

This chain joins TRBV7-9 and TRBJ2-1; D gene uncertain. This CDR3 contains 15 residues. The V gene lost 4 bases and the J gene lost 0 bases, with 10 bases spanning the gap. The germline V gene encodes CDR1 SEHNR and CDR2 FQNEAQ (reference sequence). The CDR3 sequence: CASSSRLLSYNEQFF. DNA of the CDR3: TGTGCCAGCAGCTCCCGTCTCCTCTCCTACAATGAGCAGTTCTTC.

The CDR3: CASSFGVYGADTQYF. The CDR3, as DNA: TGTGCCAGCAGCTTTGGGGTCTACGGGGCAGATACGCAGTATTTT. J is TRBJ2-3 and V is TRBV5-4, with D possibly being TRBD2 (5 bases). The CDR3 consists of 15 residues. Per the germline V gene, CDR1 is SGHNT and CDR2 is YYREEE (reference sequence). V was clipped by 2 bases and J by 4 bases, with 14 bases between them.

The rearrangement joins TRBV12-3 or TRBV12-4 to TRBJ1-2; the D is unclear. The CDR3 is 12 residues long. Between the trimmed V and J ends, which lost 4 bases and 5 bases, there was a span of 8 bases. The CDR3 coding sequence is TGTGCCAGCAGTTCCGACTTTTATGGCTACACCTTC. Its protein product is CASSSDFYGYTF.

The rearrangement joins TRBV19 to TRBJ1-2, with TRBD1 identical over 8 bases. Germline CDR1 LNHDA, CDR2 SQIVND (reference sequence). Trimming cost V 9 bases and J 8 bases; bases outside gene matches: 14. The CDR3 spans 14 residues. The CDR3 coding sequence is TGTGCCAGCTCCTTAGCCCCAGGGGGCGGGGGCTACACCTTC. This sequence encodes CASSLAPGGGGYTF.

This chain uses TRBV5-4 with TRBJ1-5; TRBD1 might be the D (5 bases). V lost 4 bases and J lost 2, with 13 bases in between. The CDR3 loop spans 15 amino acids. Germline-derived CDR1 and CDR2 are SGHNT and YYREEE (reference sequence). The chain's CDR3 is CASSPGLLRNQPQHF. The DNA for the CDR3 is TGTGCCAGCAGCCCGGGACTCCTCCGCAATCAGCCCCAGCATTTT.

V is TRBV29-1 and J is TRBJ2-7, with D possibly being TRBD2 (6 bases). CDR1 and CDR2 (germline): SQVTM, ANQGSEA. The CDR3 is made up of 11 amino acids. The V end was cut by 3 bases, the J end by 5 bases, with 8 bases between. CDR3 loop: CSVDWGDEQYF. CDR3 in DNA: TGCAGCGTTGACTGGGGGGACGAGCAGTACTTC.

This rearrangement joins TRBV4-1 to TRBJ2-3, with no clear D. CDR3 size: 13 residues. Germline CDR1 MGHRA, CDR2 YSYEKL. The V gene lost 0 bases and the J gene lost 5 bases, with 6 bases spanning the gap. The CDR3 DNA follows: TGCGCCAGCAGCCAAGACCGCGGAGATACGCAGTATTTT. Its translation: CASSQDRGDTQYF.

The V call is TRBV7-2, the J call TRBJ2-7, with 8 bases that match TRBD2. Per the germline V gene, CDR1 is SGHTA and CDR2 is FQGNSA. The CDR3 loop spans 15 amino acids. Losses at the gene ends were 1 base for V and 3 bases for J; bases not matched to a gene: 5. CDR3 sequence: CASSLGAGGHYEQYF. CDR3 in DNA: TGTGCCAGCAGCTTAGGGGCGGGGGGTCACTACGAGCAGTACTTC.

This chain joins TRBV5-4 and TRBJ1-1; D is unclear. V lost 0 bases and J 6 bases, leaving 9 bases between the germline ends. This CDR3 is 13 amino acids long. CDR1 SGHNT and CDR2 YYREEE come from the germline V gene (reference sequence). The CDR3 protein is CASSLDGRAEAFF. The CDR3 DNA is TGTGCCAGCAGCTTGGACGGGAGGGCTGAAGCTTTCTTT. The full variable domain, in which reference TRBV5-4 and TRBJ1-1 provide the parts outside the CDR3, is ETGVTQSPTHLIKTRGQQVTLRCSSQSGHNTVSWYQQALGQGPQFIFQYYREEENGRGNFPPRFSGLQFPNYSSELNVNALELDDSALYLCASSLDGRAEAFFGQGTRLTVV.